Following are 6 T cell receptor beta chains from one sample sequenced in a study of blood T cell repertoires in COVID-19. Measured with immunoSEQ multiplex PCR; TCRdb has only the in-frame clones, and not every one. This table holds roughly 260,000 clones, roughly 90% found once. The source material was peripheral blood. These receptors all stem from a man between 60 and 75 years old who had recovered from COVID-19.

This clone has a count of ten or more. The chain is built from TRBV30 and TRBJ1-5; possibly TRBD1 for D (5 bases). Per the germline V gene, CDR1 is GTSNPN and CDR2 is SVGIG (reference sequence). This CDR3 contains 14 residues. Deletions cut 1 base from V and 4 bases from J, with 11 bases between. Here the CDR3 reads CAWSAPGWNQPQHF. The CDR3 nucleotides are TGTGCCTGGAGTGCCCCAGGGTGGAATCAGCCCCAGCATTTT. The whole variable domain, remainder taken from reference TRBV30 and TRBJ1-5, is SQTIHQWPATLVQPVGSPLSLECTVEGTSNPNLYWYRQAAGRGLQLLFYSVGIGQISSEVPQNLSASRPQDRQFILSSKKLLLSDSGFYLCAWSAPGWNQPQHFGDGTRLSIL.

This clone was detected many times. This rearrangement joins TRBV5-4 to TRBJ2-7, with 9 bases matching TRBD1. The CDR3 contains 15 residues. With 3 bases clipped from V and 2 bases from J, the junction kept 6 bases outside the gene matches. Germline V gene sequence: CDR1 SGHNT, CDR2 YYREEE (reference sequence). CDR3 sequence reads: CASSSPGQGTYEQYF. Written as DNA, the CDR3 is TGTGCCAGCAGCTCACCGGGACAGGGCACCTACGAGCAGTACTTC.

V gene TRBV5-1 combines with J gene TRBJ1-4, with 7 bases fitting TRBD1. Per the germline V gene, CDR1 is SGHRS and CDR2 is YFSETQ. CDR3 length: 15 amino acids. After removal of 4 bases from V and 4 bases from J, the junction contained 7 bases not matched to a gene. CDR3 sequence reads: CASSMGQTNNEKLFF. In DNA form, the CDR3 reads TGCGCCAGCAGCATGGGACAGACAAATAATGAAAAACTGTTTTTT. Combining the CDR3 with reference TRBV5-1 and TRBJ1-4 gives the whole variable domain KAGVTQTPRYLIKTRGQQVTLSCSPISGHRSVSWYQQTPGQGLQFLFEYFSETQRNKGNFPGRFSGRQFSNSRSEMNVSTLELGDSALYLCASSMGQTNNEKLFFGSGTQLSVL.

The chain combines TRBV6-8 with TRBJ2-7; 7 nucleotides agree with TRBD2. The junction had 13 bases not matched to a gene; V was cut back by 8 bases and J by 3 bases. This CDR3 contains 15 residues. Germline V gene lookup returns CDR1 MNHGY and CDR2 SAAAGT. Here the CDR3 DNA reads TGTGCCAGCGGGCTGCGCCCCCGGGACTACTACGAGCAGTACTTC. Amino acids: CASGLRPRDYYEQYF.

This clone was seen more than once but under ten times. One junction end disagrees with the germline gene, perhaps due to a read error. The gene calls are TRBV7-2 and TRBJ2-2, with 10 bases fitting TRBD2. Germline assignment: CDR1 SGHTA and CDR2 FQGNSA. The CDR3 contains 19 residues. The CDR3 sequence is CASRLEGLAISANTGELFF. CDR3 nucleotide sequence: TGTGCCAGCAGGTTAGAGGGACTAGCGATCTCCGCGAACACCGGGGAGCTGTTTTTT.

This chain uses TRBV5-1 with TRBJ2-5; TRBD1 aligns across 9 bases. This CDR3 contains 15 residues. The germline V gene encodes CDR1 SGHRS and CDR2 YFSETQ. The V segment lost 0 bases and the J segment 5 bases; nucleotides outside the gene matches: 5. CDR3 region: CASSLGGQGGETQYF. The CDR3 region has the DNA TGCGCCAGCAGCTTGGGGGGACAGGGAGGGGAGACCCAGTACTTC.